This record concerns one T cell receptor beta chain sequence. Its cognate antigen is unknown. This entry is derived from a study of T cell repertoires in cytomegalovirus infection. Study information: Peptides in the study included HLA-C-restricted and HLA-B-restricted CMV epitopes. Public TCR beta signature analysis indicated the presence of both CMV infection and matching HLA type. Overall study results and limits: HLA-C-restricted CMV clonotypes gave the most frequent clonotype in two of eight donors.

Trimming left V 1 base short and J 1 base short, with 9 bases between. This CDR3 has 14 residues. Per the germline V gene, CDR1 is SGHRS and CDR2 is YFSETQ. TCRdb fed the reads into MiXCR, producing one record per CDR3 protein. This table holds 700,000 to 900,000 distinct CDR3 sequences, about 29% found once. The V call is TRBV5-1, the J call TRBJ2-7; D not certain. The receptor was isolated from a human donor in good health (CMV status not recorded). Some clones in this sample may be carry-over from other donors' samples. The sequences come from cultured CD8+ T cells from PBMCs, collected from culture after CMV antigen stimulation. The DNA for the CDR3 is TGCGCCAGCAGCTTGTCGTGGGGATCCTACGAGCAGTACTTC. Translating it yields CASSLSWGSYEQYF.